A selection of T cell receptor beta chains follows, all from one sample in a study of chemoradiotherapy in HPV16-positive cancers. Sequencing was performed with immunoSEQ multiplex PCR; in TCRdb, only in-frame clones are kept and a portion is missing. This table holds about 35,000 clones, about 90% found once. Here the sequenced sample was blood, taken from a patient who underwent chemoradiotherapy. The origin of the receptors is a human donor with HPV-associated anogenital cancer. CDR3s include the opening cysteine and the closing phenylalanine or tryptophan. Each record gives: J gene, clone size, D gene, V gene, CDR3 protein, CDR3 DNA. A D gene is named only where the DNA matches it firmly. Some rows mark clone size as missing; the rest say once, few, many or name a class of expanded clone.

>TRBJ2-3|NA|NA|TRBV5-6
CASSPGPPDTQYF
TGTGCCAGCAGCCCGGGACCTCCGGATACGCAGTATTTT
>TRBJ2-7|NA|NA|TRBV9
CASSVAFSSYEQYF
TGTGCCAGCAGCGTAGCGTTCAGCTCCTACGAGCAGTACTTC
>TRBJ2-7|once|NA|TRBV4-1
CASSQEEQGLSDYEQYF
TGCGCCAGCAGCCAAGAAGAACAGGGTCTATCGGACTACGAGCAGTACTTC
>TRBJ2-7|NA|NA|TRBV7-9
CASPPGSYEQYF
TGTGCCAGCCCCCCGGGATCTTACGAGCAGTACTTC
>TRBJ2-7|NA|NA|TRBV4-1
CASSQRLGEAKQYF
TGCGCCAGCAGCCAAAGATTAGGGGAAGCGAAGCAGTACTTC
>TRBJ2-1|NA|TRBD2|TRBV4-1
CASSLHGTSGGYNEQFF
TGCGCCAGCAGCCTACACGGGACTAGCGGGGGGTACAATGAGCAGTTCTTC
>TRBJ1-2|NA|TRBD1|TRBV6-5
CASRITGDVVYGYTF
TGTGCCAGCAGAATCACAGGGGATGTGGTCTATGGCTACACCTTC
>TRBJ1-1|NA|NA|TRBV7-9
CASSLGANTEAFF
TGTGCCAGCAGCTTAGGCGCGAACACTGAAGCTTTCTTT
>TRBJ2-2|NA|NA|TRBV11-2
CASSDWKNTGELFF
TGTGCCAGCAGCGACTGGAAGAACACCGGGGAGCTGTTTTTT
>TRBJ1-5|NA|TRBD1|TRBV4-1
CASSQELDRGQPQHF
TGCGCCAGCAGCCAAGAGTTAGACAGGGGCCAGCCCCAGCATTTT
>TRBJ1-4|NA|TRBD1|TRBV28
CASSSTGALNEKLFF
TGTGCCAGCAGTTCGACAGGGGCCCTTAATGAAAAACTGTTTTTT
>TRBJ2-7|NA|TRBD1|TRBV5-1
CASSFDRDREQYF
TGCGCCAGCAGCTTCGACCGGGACAGAGAGCAGTACTTC
>TRBJ2-1|NA|NA|TRBV10-1
CASSEEGAAYEQFF
TGCGCCAGCAGTGAAGAAGGGGCTGCCTATGAGCAGTTCTTC
>TRBJ1-2|NA|NA|TRBV7-8
CASSLSSGDGYGYTF
TGTGCCAGCAGCTTATCTTCGGGGGATGGCTATGGCTACACCTTC
>TRBJ2-7|NA|NA|TRBV2
CASSERENEQYF
TGTGCCAGCAGTGAAAGGGAAAACGAGCAGTACTTC